This T cell receptor (beta chain) stems from a study of blood T cell repertoires in COVID-19. The V gene's germline CDR1 is SGHAT and CDR2 FQNNGV. V shed 0 bases and J shed 9 bases, with 12 bases lying between them. The CDR3 consists of 15 residues. Produced via immunoSEQ multiplex PCR; TCRdb's table is partial and in-frame only. The profile covers some 160,000 clones, with 89% appearing a single time and approximately 2.9% taken by the ten largest. The chain couples TRBV11-2 to TRBJ1-6; D unclear. The sequence derives from a man in his sixties with acute or convalescent COVID-19. Sequenced material: peripheral blood. The CDR3 loop reads CASSLDPGMGSPLHF. CDR3 DNA sequence: TGTGCCAGCAGCTTAGATCCGGGAATGGGTTCACCCCTCCACTTT.